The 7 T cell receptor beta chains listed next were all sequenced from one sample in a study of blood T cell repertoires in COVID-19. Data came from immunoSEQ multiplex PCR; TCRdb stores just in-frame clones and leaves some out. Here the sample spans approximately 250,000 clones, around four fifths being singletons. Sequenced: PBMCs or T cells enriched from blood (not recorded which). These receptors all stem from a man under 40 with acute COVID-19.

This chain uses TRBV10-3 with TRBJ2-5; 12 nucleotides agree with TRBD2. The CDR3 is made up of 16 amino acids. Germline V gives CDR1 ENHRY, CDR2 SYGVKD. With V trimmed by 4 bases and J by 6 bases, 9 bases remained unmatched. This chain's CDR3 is CAISVTGTSGFKTQYF. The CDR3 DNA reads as TGTGCCATCAGTGTTACCGGGACTAGCGGGTTCAAGACCCAGTACTTC.

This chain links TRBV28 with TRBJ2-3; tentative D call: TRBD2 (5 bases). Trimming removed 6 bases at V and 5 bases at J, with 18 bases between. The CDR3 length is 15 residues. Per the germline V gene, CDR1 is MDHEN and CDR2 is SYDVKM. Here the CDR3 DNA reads TGTGCCAGCAGCATTTTCTCGGAGGTGGTAGATACGCAGTATTTT. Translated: CASSIFSEVVDTQYF.

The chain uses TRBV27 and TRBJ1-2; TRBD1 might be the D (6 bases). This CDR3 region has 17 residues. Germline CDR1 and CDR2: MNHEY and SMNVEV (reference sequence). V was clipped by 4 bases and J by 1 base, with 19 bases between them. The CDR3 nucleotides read TGTGCCAGCAGTTATGGGCCCGGACAGTCTTTTAACTATGGCTACACCTTC. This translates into CASSYGPGQSFNYGYTF.

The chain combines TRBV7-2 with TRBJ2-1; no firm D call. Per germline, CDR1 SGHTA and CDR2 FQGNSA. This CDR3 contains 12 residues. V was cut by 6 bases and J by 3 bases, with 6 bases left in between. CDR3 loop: CASSNIYNEQFF. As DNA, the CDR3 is TGTGCCAGCAGTAACATCTACAATGAGCAGTTCTTC.

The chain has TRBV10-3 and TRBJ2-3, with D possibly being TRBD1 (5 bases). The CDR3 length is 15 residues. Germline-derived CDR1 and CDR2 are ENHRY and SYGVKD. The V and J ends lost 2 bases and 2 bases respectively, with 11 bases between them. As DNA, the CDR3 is TGTGCCATCAGTGAGGGGGCAGGCCCCACAGATACGCAGTATTTT. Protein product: CAISEGAGPTDTQYF.

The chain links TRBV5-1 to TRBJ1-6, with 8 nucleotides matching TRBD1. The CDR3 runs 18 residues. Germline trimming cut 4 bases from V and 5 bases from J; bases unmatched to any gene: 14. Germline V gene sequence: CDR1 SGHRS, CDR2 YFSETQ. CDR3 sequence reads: CASSPTGQGLVDNSPLHF. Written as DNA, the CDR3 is TGCGCCAGCAGCCCAACCGGACAGGGTCTCGTCGATAATTCACCCCTCCACTTT. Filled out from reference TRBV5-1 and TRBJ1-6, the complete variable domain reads KAGVTQTPRYLIKTRGQQVTLSCSPISGHRSVSWYQQTPGQGLQFLFEYFSETQRNKGNFPGRFSGRQFSNSRSEMNVSTLELGDSALYLCASSPTGQGLVDNSPLHFGNGTRLTVT.

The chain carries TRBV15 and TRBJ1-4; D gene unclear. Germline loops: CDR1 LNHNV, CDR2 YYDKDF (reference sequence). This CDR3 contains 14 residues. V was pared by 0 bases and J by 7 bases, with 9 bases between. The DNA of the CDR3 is TGTGCCACCAGCAGAGATATCGGGGTTGAAAAACTGTTTTTT. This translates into CATSRDIGVEKLFF.